The clone carrying this T cell receptor (beta chain) was counted only a few times. Method: immunoSEQ multiplex PCR; TCRdb's copy keeps in-frame clones and lacks some. The profile shows roughly 10,000 clones, 60% of them singletons. The data were taken from a study of tissue T cells after allogeneic stem cell transplantation. V lost 4 bases and J lost 6; bases outside the gene matches: 12. Germline-derived CDR1 and CDR2 are MNHEY and SVGEGT. This CDR3 comprises 17 residues. The V and J genes are TRBV6-2 or TRBV6-3 and TRBJ2-1; TRBD2 matches at 10 bases. The clonotype was recovered from a woman aged 18-55 years with breast cancer. Sequences were derived from tissue from the jejunum, sampled at autopsy. CDR3 in DNA: TGTGCCAGCAGTTGGTACGATTTCCGACTAGCGGGCAATGAGCAGTTCTTC. It encodes CASSWYDFRLAGNEQFF.